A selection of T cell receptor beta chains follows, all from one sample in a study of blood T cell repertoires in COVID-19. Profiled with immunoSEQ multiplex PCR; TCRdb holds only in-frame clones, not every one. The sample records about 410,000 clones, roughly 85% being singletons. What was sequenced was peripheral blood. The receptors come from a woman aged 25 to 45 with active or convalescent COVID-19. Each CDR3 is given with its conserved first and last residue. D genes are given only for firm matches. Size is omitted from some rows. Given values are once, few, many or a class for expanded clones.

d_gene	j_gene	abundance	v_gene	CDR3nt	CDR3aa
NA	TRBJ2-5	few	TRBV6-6	TGTGCCAGCAGCATAGCGGCTCAAGAGACCCAGTACTTC	CASSIAAQETQYF
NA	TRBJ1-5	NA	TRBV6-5	TGTGCCAGCAGTCTCTCGGACAGTACTTATCAGCCCCAGCATTTT	CASSLSDSTYQPQHF
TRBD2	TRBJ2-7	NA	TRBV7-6	TGTGCCAGCAGCTTACCCCCCTCCACTAGCGGGAGGTGGAACGAGCAGTACTTC	CASSLPPSTSGRWNEQYF
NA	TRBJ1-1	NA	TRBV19	TGTGCCAGTAGTGGGGGGGTTACTGAAGCTTTCTTT	CASSGGVTEAFF
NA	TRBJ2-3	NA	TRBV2	TGTGCCCCCCTTGAGGGTAGCACAGATACGCAGTATTTT	CAPLEGSTDTQYF
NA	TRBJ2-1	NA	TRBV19	TGTGCCAGTAGGGGGAGAGCATACAATGAGCAGTTCTTC	CASRGRAYNEQFF
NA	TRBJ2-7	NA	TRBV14	TGTGCCAGCAGCCAAAACCCCGCGGGGGGACAGGGCGATTACGAGCAGTACTTC	CASSQNPAGGQGDYEQYF
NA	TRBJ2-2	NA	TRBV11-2	TGTGCCAGCAGCTTAGACGGACACAGCAACACCGGGGAGCTGTTTTTT	CASSLDGHSNTGELFF
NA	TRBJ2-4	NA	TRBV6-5	TGTGCCAGCAGTTATGAGTTTGAGTACTTC	CASSYEFEYF
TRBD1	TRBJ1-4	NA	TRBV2	TGTGCCAGCAGAGGGACAGGGGGGACTAATGAAAAACTGTTTTTT	CASRGTGGTNEKLFF
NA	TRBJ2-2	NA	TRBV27	TGTGCCAGCAGACTTTCGGGTACGAACACCGGGGAGCTGTTTTTT	CASRLSGTNTGELFF
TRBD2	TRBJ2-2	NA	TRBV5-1	TGCGCCAGCAGCGTTGGACTAGCGGACACCGGGGAGCTGTTTTTT	CASSVGLADTGELFF
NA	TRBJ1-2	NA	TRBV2	TGTGCCAGCACCCCTGGGGGGGGCGGCGGCTACACCTTC	CASTPGGGGGYTF
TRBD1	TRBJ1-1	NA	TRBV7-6	TGTGCCAGCAGCTTAGGCACAGGGGGGGCTGGTGAAGCTTTCTTT	CASSLGTGGAGEAFF
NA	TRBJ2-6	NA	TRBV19	TGTGCCAGTAGTATGAGGGCAGGCTCCAAGTCTGGGGCCAACGTCCTGACTTTC	CASSMRAGSKSGANVLTF
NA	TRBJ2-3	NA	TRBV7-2	TGTGCCAGCAGCTTAGGACTGCTCACAGATACGCAGTATTTT	CASSLGLLTDTQYF
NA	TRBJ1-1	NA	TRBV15	TGTGCCACCAGCCCACAGGCGGGAGTGAACACTGAAGCTTTCTTT	CATSPQAGVNTEAFF
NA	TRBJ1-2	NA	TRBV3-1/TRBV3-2	TGTGCCAGCAGCCGGCAGGGCGGTGGCTACACCTTC	CASSRQGGGYTF
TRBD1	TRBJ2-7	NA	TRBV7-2	TGTGCCAGCAGGCACCAGGGGGAAGGCGCCGAGCAGTACTTC	CASRHQGEGAEQYF
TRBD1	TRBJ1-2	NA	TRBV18	TGTGCCAGCTCAGACGGGACAGGGGGCCGAAATGGCTACACCTTC	CASSDGTGGRNGYTF
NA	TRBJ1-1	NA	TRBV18	TGTGCCAGCTCACCCAAAAACACTGAAGCTTTCTTT	CASSPKNTEAFF
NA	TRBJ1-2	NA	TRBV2	TGTGCCAGCAGTGACAGGGAAACCTATGGCTACACCTTC	CASSDRETYGYTF
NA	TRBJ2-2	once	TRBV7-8	TGTGCCAGCAGCTTAGGTCTGGGTGCGGCCGGGGAGCTGTTTTTT	CASSLGLGAAGELFF
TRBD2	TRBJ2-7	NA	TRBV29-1	TGCAGCGTTGAGGCGGGAGGGTTTGACGAGCAGTACTTC	CSVEAGGFDEQYF
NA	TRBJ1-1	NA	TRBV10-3	TGTGCCATCAGTGGGGAGGAGTTCAACACTGAAGCTTTCTTT	CAISGEEFNTEAFF
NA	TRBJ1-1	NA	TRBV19	TGTGCCAGTAGTATAGACCGGGAGGGATGGGCTGAAGCTTTCTTT	CASSIDREGWAEAFF
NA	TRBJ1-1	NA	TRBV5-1	TGCGCCAGCAGCTTGGCCCAGACAGCAAACACTGAAGCTTTCTTT	CASSLAQTANTEAFF
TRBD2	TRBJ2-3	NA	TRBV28	TGTGCCAGCAGTTCCCCCGGTTCTAGCGGGAGTACGGATACGCAGTATTTT	CASSSPGSSGSTDTQYF
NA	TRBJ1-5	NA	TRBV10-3	TGTGCCTACGCTGAGGGCAGAGAACAGCCCCAGCATTTT	CAYAEGREQPQHF
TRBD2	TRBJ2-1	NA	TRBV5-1	TGCGCCAGCAGCTTGGGAGGGACTAGCGGGAGACACTACAATGAGCAGTTCTTC	CASSLGGTSGRHYNEQFF
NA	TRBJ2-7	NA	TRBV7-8	TGTGCCAGCAGCGGAGACAGGACCTACGAGCAGTACTTC	CASSGDRTYEQYF
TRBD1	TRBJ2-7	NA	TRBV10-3	TGTGCCATCAGTGATACGACAGGGGGATACGAGCAGTACTTC	CAISDTTGGYEQYF
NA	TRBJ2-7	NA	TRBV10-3	TGTGCCATCAGTGAGTCGACTACCCGGAACTCCTACGAGCAGTACTTC	CAISESTTRNSYEQYF
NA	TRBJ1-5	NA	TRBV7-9	TGTGCCAGCAGCTTGGCCTGGGGGGAGCAAGACAATCAGCCCCAGCATTTT	CASSLAWGEQDNQPQHF
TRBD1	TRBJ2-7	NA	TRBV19	TGTGCCAGTAGCCACGGGACAGGGGAGGTGGACTACGAGCAGTACTTC	CASSHGTGEVDYEQYF
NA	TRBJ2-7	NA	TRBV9	TGTGCCAGCATCGGAAGAGAAGCGGGCCGGCCCTACGAGCAGTACTTC	CASIGREAGRPYEQYF
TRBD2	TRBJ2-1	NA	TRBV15	TGTGCCACCAGCAGAGATCTAGCGGGGATCTACAATGAGCAGTTCTTC	CATSRDLAGIYNEQFF
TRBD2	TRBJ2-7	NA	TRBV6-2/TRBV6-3	TGTGCCAGCAGTTACTGGCTAGCGGGGGGGCTCGGGCCTTCCTACGAGCAGTACTTC	CASSYWLAGGLGPSYEQYF
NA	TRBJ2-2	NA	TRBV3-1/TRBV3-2	TGTGCCAGCAGCCCCCCTGGACTGGACGCCGGGGAGCTGTTTTTT	CASSPPGLDAGELFF
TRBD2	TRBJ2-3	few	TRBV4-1	TGCGCCAGCAGCCAAGGGCTAGCGGGGGGCACAGATACGCAGTATTTT	CASSQGLAGGTDTQYF
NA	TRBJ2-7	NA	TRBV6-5	TGTGCCAGCAGCCGGGGACTTACAAGCTCCTACGAGCAGTACTTC	CASSRGLTSSYEQYF
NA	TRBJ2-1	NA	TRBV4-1	TGCGCCAGCAGCCAAGATAGGGGTGCCGACGGGAATGAGCAGTTCTTC	CASSQDRGADGNEQFF
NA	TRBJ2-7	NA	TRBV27	TGTGCCAGCAGCGCCCAGGGATCAACCTACGAGCAGTACTTC	CASSAQGSTYEQYF
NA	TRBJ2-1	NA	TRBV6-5	TGTGCCAGCAGTTCAAGACATTACAATGAGCAGTTCTTC	CASSSRHYNEQFF
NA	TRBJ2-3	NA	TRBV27	TGTGCCAGCAGTACCCCAACTAGGCCGGGGGTTCGGGATACGCAGTATTTT	CASSTPTRPGVRDTQYF
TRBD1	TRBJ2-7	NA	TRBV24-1	TGTGCCACCAGTGACCCCACGGACAGGGCGGGTGAGCAGTACTTC	CATSDPTDRAGEQYF
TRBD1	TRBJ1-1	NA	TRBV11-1	TGTGCCAGCAGCATACAGGGGGAGAACACTGAAGCTTTCTTT	CASSIQGENTEAFF
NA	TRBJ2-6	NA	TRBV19	TGTGCCAGTAGTATAGGGAGGTACTCTGGGGCCAACGTCCTGACTTTC	CASSIGRYSGANVLTF
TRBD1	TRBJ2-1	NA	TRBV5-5	TGTGCCAGCAGCTTTGGGACAGGGTCCCACAATGAGCAGTTCTTC	CASSFGTGSHNEQFF
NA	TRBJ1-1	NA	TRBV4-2	TGTGCCAGCAGCCAAGAGGGGCCGGCCTCCATTGGAGCTGAAGCTTTCTTT	CASSQEGPASIGAEAFF
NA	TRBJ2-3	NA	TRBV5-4	TGTGCCAGCAGCTTGGCCGCTAGCGCAGATACGCAGTATTTT	CASSLAASADTQYF
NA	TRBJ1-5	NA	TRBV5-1	TGCGCCAGCAGCTTCGGGGGGGAACGATGTTTGGTCGGCGGGCTTTATAGCAATCAGCCCCAGCATTTT	CASSFGGERCLVGGLYSNQPQHF
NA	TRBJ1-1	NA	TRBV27	TGTGCCAGCAGTCCCGGCGGGGGTGTCAAGACTGAAGCTTTCTTT	CASSPGGGVKTEAFF
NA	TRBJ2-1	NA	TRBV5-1	TGCGCCAGCAGCTTGGCTAGGTCGGATGAGCAGTTCTTC	CASSLARSDEQFF
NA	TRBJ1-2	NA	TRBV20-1	TGCAGTGCTAGCGAGGTCGGTGGCTACACCTTC	CSASEVGGYTF
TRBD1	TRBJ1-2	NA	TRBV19	TGTGCCAGTAGCCCTCCAGGGGGTCGGTATGGCTACACCTTC	CASSPPGGRYGYTF
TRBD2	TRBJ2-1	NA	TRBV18	TGTGCCAGCTCACCAACAGCGGGGGGCGTCGATGAGCAGTTCTTC	CASSPTAGGVDEQFF
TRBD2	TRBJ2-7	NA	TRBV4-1	TGCGCCAGCAGCCAAGGTATGACTAGCGGAGGCTTCTACGAGCAGTACTTC	CASSQGMTSGGFYEQYF
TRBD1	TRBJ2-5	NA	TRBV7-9	TGTGCCAGCAGCTTACCGAGGACAGGGGGGGATTTTTTTCAAGAGACCCAGTACTTC	CASSLPRTGGDFFQETQYF
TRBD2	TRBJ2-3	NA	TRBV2	TGTGCCAGCACGCGGGAGACAGATACGCAGTATTTT	CASTRETDTQYF